The source of this T cell receptor beta chain is a study of spatial heterogeneity in lung cancer. At the level of the study: Median follow-up for sequenced PBMC samples was around two years after resection, when such samples existed. Mean representation of each unique TCR and UMI combination in the raw reads exceeded 9.5 occurrences.

This clonotype was counted ten times or more. TCRdb recomputed calls from the 5' RACE reads with MiXCR, one row per CDR3 protein. The profile covers more than 25,000 distinct CDR3 sequences, with under 6.5% appearing a single time and 20% to 25% taken by the ten largest. Germline V CDR1 and CDR2: SGDLS, YYNGEE. The CDR3 covers 14 residues. The ends were cut back, 3 bases at V and 0 bases at J, with 7 bases in the middle. Time point of the sample: blood at routine non-recurrence follow-up after resection. Tumor, nontumor lung or frozen PBMC supplied whole RNA that was sequenced unsorted. Source: PBMCs, taken at follow-up. The sequence was obtained from a male donor with early-stage non-small cell lung cancer. The gene calls are TRBV9 and TRBJ2-1, with a possible D match to TRBD1 (5 bases). The CDR3 DNA follows: TGTGCCAGCAGCGCTGACAGCTCCTACAATGAGCAGTTCTTC. Protein: CASSADSSYNEQFF.